In its sample, the clone carrying this T cell receptor beta chain was seen once. What it recognizes is unknown. Trimming left V 4 bases short and J 6 bases short, with 15 bases between. This CDR3 comprises 14 residues. This entry is derived from a study of CD8+CD57+ T cells in acquired aplastic anemia. Study context: Sorted CD4+ and CD8+ cells gave a mean 3.2 ug DNA, range 0.2 to 27.4 ug.

Study-wide results and caveats: A significant difference in CD8+ Simpson's diversity between patients and controls was not found. Patients and controls shared some 30 CD8+ CDR3 sequences.

Genomic DNA was employed as the template in profiling TCR beta VDJ and CDR3. TCRdb reanalysed the reads using MiXCR and keeps one entry per CDR3 protein. The sample includes about 170,000 distinct CDR3 sequences, about three fifths seen only once; the top ten take over 40%. Sequencing was carried out using sorted CD4+, CD8+, or CD8+CD57+ T cells (not recorded which) from PBMCs. The gene calls are TRBV12-3 or TRBV12-4 and TRBJ1-2, with D uncertain. The sequence came from a human donor in good health. In DNA form, the CDR3 reads TGTGCCAGCAGTTACTCTGATCTAAATCATGGCTACACCTTC. This encodes CASSYSDLNHGYTF.